The clone carrying this TCR beta chain was counted ten times or more. As yet, its antigen is unknown. This entry is derived from a study of regulatory T cells in long-lasting Graves disease. Findings and caveats of the study: Among samples with persistent disease, TRBV28, TRBJ1-2 and TRBJ2-5 were favored.

Time point given: newly diagnosed GD, antithyroid drugs for less than 3 months. With RNA extracted from PBMCs as input, the TCR library was made. CDR1 is SGHTA and CDR2 is FQGNSA in the germline V gene. The V gene lost 5 bases and the J gene lost 10 bases, with 16 bases spanning the gap. This CDR3 comprises 13 residues. Combining iRepertoire HTBI primers with Arm-PCR of CDR3 regions, the authors built TCR beta libraries. Each CDR3 protein gets one entry after TCRdb re-called the multiplex PCR reads with MiXCR. Of 380,000 or so distinct CDR3 sequences listed, roughly 15% were seen once; the top ten hold over 20%. Another study also made use of these data, one on T cells in Graves' hyperthyroidism and ophthalmopathy. That investigation notes: In making diagnoses, clinical symptoms, serum thyroxine and TRAb, thyroid ultrasound and orbital computed tomography were all used. HTBI primers were the set used in a first-round RT-PCR of the TCR CDR3. In the blood, most expanded thyroid clonotypes above 0.001 appeared as well.

The sample in question was peripheral blood mononuclear cells (PBMCs), obtained at new diagnosis, from a patient treated with antithyroid drugs. The rearrangement links TRBV7-2 to TRBJ2-3; D is perhaps TRBD2 (6 bases). This TCR derives from a young woman with Graves disease. The CDR3 reads CASSREPRDSQYF. CDR3 nucleotides: TGTGCCAGCAGCCGTGAGCCCCGGGACTCGCAGTATTTT.